This T cell receptor (beta chain) was observed in a study of early T cells in non-severe SARS-CoV-2 infection. TCRdb re-analysed the 5' RACE reads in MiXCR, keeping a single row per CDR3 protein. The sample lists 100,000 to 120,000 distinct CDR3 sequences, roughly 12% occurring once. This clonotype has only a few counts. The receptor was derived from an adult who was a healthcare worker with PCR-confirmed SARS-CoV-2 infection or an uninfected control (not recorded which). The sample consisted of whole blood, taken at baseline.

CDR3 residues: CSVTRGPTGSGELFF. CDR3 nucleotide sequence: TGCAGTGTGACCCGGGGGCCGACTGGTTCCGGGGAGCTGTTTTTT. This chain connects TRBV20-1 to TRBJ2-2; D is possibly TRBD1 or TRBD2 (6 bases each). Germline loops: CDR1 DFQATT, CDR2 SNEGSKA (reference sequence). V shed 7 bases and J shed 6 bases, with 21 bases lying between them. The CDR3 has 15 amino acids.